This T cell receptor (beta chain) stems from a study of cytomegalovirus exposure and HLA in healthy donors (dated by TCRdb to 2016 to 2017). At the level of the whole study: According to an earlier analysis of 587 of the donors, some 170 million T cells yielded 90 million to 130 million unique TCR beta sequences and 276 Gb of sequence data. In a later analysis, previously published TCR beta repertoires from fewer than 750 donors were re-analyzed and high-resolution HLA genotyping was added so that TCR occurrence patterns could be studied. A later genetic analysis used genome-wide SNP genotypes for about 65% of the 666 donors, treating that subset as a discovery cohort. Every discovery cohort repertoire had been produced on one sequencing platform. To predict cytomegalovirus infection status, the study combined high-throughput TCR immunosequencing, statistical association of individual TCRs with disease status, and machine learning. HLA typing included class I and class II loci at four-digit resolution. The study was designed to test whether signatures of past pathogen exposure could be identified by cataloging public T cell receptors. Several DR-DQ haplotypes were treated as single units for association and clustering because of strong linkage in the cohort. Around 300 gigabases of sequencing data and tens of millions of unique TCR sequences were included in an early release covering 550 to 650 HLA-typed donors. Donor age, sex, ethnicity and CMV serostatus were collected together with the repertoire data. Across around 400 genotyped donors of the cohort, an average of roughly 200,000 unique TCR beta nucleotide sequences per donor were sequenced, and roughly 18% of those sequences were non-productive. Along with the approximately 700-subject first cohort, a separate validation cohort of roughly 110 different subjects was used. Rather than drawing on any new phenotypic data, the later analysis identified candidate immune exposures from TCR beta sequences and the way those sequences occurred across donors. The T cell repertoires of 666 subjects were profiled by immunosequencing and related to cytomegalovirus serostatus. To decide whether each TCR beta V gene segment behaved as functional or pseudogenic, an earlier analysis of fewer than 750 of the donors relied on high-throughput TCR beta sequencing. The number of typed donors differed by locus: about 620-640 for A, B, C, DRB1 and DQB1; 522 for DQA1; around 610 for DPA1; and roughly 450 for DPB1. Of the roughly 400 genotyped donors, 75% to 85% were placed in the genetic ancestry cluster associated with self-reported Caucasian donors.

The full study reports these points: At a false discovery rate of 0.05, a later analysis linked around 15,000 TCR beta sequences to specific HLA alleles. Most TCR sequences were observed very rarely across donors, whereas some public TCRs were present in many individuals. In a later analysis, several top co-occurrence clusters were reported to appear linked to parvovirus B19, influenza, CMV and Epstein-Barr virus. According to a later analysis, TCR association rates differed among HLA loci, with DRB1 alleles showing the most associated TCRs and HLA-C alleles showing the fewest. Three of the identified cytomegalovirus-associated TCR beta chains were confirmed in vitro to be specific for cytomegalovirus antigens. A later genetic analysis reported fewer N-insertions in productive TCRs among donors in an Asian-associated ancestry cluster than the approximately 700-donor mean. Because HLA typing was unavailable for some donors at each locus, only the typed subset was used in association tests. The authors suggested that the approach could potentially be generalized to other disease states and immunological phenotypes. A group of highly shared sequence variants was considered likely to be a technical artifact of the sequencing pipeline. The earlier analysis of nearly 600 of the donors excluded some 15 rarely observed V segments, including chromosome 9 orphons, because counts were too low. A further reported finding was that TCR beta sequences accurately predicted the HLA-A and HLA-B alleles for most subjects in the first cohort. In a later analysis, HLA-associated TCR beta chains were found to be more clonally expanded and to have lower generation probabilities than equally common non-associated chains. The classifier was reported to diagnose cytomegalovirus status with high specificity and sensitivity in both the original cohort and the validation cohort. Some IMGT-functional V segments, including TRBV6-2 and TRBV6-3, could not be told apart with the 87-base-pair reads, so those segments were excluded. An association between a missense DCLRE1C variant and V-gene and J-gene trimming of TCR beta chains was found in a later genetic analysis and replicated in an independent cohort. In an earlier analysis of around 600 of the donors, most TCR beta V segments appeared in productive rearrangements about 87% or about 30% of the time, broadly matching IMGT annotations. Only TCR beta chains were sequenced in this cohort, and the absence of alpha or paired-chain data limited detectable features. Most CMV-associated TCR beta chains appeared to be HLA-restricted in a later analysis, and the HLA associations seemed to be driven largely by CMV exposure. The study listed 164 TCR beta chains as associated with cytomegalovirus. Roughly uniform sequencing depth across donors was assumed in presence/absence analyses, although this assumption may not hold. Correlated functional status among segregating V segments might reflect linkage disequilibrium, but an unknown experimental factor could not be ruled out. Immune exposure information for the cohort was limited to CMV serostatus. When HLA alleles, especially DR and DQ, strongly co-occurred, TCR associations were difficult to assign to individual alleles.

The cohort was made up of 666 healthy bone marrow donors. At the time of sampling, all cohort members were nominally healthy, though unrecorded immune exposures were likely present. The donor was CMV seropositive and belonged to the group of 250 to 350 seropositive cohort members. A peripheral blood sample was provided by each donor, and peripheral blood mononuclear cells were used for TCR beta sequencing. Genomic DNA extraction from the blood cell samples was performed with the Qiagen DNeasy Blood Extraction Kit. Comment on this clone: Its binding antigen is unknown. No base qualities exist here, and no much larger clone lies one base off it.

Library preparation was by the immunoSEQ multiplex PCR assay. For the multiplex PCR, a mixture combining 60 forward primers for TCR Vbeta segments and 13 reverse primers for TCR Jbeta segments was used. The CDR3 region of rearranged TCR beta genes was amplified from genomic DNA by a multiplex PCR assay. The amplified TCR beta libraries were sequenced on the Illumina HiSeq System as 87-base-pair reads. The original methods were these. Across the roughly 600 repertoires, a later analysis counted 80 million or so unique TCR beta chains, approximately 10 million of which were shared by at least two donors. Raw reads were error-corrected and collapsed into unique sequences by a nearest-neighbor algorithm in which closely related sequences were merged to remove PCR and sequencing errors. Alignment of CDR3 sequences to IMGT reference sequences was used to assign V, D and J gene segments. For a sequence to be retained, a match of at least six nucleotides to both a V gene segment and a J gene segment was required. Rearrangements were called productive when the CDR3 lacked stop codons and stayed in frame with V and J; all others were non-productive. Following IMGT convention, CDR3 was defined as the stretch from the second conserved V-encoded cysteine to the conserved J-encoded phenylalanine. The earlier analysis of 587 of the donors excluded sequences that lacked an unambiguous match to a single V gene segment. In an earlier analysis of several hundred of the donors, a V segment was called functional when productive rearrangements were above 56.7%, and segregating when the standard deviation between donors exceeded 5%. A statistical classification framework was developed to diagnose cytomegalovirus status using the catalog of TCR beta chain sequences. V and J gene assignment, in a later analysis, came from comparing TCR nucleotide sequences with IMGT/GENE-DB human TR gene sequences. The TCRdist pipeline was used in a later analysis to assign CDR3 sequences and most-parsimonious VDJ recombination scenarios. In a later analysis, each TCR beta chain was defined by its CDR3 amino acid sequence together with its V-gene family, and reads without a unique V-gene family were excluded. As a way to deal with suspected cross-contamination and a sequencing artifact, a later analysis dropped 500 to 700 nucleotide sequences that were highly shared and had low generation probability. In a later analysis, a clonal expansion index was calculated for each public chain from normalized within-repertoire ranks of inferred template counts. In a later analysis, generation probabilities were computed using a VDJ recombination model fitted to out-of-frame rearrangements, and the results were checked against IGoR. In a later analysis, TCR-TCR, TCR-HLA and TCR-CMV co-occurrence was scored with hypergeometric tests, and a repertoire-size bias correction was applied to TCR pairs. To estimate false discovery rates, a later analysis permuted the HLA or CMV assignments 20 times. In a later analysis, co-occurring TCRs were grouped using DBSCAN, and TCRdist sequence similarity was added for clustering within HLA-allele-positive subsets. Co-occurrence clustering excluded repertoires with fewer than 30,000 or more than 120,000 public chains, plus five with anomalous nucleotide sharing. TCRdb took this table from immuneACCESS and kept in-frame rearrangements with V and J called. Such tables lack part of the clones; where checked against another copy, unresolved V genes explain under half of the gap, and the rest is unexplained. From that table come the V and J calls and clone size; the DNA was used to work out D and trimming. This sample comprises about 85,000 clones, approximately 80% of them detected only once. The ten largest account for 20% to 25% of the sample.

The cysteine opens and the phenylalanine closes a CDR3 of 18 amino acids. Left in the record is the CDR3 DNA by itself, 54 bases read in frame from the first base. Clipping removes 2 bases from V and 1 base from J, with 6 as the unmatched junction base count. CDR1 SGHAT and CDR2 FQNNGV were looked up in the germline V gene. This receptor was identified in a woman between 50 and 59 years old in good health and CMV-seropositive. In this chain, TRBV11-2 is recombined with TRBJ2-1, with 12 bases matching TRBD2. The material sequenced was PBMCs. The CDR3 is CASSLRALAGGSYNEQFF. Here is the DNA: TGTGCCAGCAGCTTAAGGGCGCTAGCGGGAGGGTCCTACAATGAGCAGTTCTTC. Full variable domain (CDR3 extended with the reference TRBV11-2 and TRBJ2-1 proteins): EAGVAQSPRYKIIEKRQSVAFWCNPISGHATLYWYQQILGQGPKLLIQFQNNGVVDDSQLPKDRFSAERLKGVDSTLKIQPAKLEDSAVYLCASSLRALAGGSYNEQFFGPGTRLTVL.